The 32 T cell receptor beta chains presented below share a single source sample, sequenced in a study of T cells in Graves' hyperthyroidism and ophthalmopathy. TCR beta CDR3 regions were amplified from RNA. The TCR CDR3 first-round RT-PCR relied on the HTBI primer set. Via MiXCR, TCRdb re-called the multiplex PCR reads, giving one row per CDR3 protein. The repertoire holds over 150,000 distinct CDR3 sequences, with less than 20% as singletons. Sequenced sample: blood. All receptors come from a woman aged 45 to 65 with Graves' hyperthyroidism.

The table lists this clonotype with many counts. The chain couples TRBV3-1 to TRBJ1-1; 8 bases agree with TRBD1. Germline CDR1 reads LGHDT; CDR2 reads YNNKEL (reference sequence). Germline trimming cut 6 bases from V and 2 bases from J; bases unmatched to any gene: 8. This CDR3 comprises 15 residues. The CDR3, as DNA: TGTGCCAGCAGTCGGACAGGGTTCGATAACACTGAAGCTTTCTTT. This sequence encodes CASSRTGFDNTEAFF.

This clonotype was picked up many times. The genes are TRBV5-1 and TRBJ1-5; D not resolved. V was clipped by 2 bases and J by 9 bases, with 9 bases between them. The CDR3 sequence is 12 residues long. Germline V gene lookup returns CDR1 SGHRS and CDR2 YFSETQ. The CDR3, as DNA: TGCGCCAGCAGCTTTCAGGTCTCGCCCCAGCATTTT. Translated, it gives CASSFQVSPQHF.

This clonotype was seen at least ten times. The rearrangement joins TRBV27 to TRBJ2-1; D is possibly TRBD2 (8 bases). There are 20 residues in the CDR3. Germline CDR1 reads MNHEY; CDR2 reads SMNVEV (reference sequence). The ends were cut back, 3 bases at V and 1 base at J, with 25 bases in the middle. The CDR3 is CASSLASDRLLAESYNEQFF. For the CDR3, the DNA is TGTGCCAGCAGTTTGGCCTCGGACAGGCTACTAGCGGAGTCCTACAATGAGCAGTTCTTC.

This clonotype was counted many times. The chain carries TRBV2 and TRBJ1-1, with a weak D call TRBD1 (6 bases). This CDR3 has 14 amino acids. Germline V lookup: CDR1 SNHLY, CDR2 FYNNEI. The V gene lost 6 bases and the J gene lost 0 bases, with 11 bases spanning the gap. Written as DNA, the CDR3 is TGTGCCAGCAGGGAACAGGGTATGAACACTGAAGCTTTCTTT. Protein: CASREQGMNTEAFF.

This clonotype was found many times. This chain links TRBV7-2 with TRBJ2-7; D unclear. Germline CDR1 and CDR2: SGHTA and FQGNSA. V was clipped by 5 bases and J by 0 bases, with 11 bases between them. The CDR3 extends over 14 amino acids. CDR3 in amino acids: CASSPIRSSYEQYF. The CDR3 coding sequence is TGTGCCAGCAGCCCAATTAGGAGCTCCTACGAGCAGTACTTC.

This clonotype has ten or more counts. The CDR3 nucleotides are TGTGCCAGCAGTTCAGAACAGGGGTATGGCTACACCTTC. This encodes CASSSEQGYGYTF. The chain recombines TRBV28 with TRBJ1-2; 7 positions match TRBD1. V shed 4 bases and J 5 bases; nucleotides not matched to a gene: 4. The CDR3 loop spans 13 amino acids. The germline CDR1 and CDR2 sequences are MDHEN and SYDVKM.

This clonotype was seen only a few times. The rearrangement joins TRBV6-5 to TRBJ1-4; no reliable D call. The CDR3 covers 15 residues. Per germline, CDR1 MNHEY and CDR2 SVGAGI. The V and J ends lost 0 bases and 4 bases respectively, with 9 bases between them. The CDR3 DNA follows: TGTGCCAGCAGTTACTCTGGAGGGAATAATGAAAAACTGTTTTTT. Translating it yields CASSYSGGNNEKLFF.

Worth noting for this clonotype: This sequence may be a read error, since a much larger clone differs from it by one base. The chain combines TRBV7-8 with TRBJ1-4, with a weak D call TRBD1 (5 bases). Germline assignment: CDR1 SGHVS and CDR2 FQNEAQ. The CDR3 is 15 amino acids. V was shortened by 5 bases and J by 7 bases, with 17 bases between the two germline ends. The CDR3 DNA follows: TGTGCCAGCAGCAAAACACGGGGCAGTCGTGAAAAACTGTTTTTT. Amino acids: CASSKTRGSREKLFF.

This clonotype was counted ten times or more. The chain recombines TRBV11-3 with TRBJ2-2; 8 positions match TRBD2. Germline V gene lookup returns CDR1 SGHNT and CDR2 YENEEA. V shed 7 bases and J 2 bases; nucleotides not matched to a gene: 6. This CDR3 has 15 amino acids. CDR3 loop: CASIGGRINTGELFF. Written as DNA, the CDR3 is TGTGCCAGCATCGGCGGGAGGATAAACACCGGGGAGCTGTTTTTT.

This clonotype has a count of ten or more. CDR3 sequence reads: CASRGQGQETQYF. The DNA for the CDR3 is TGTGCCAGCAGAGGACAGGGCCAAGAGACCCAGTACTTC. The chain links TRBV7-9 to TRBJ2-5; 8 bases line up with TRBD1. In germline, CDR1 is SEHNR, CDR2 FQNEAQ (reference sequence). The CDR3 has 13 residues. V shed 6 bases, J shed 1 base, and the junction held 1 base outside the gene matches.

This clonotype was observed many times. The J gene is TRBJ1-3, the V gene TRBV7-6; weak D call: TRBD1 (6 bases). V lost 5 bases and J 0 bases, leaving 11 bases between the germline ends. Per the germline V gene, CDR1 is SGHVS and CDR2 is FNYEAQ. This CDR3 region has 15 residues. The CDR3 spells CASSLLDSSGNTIYF. The CDR3 DNA is TGTGCCAGCAGCCTTTTGGACAGCTCTGGAAACACCATATATTTT.

This clonotype was seen a handful of times. The chain has TRBV30 and TRBJ2-7; D not certain. The CDR3 has 12 amino acids. Germline lookup yields CDR1 GTSNPN and CDR2 SVGIG (reference sequence). Deletions cut 3 bases from V and 4 bases from J, with 10 bases between. The CDR3 bases are TGTGCCTGGAGCCCAGGTGGTTACGAGCAGTACTTC. It codes for CAWSPGGYEQYF.

Here the CDR3 reads CATGGGGLAGAGYEQYF. CDR3 in DNA: TGTGCCACCGGGGGAGGGGGACTAGCGGGAGCGGGCTACGAGCAGTACTTC. The genes are TRBV15 and TRBJ2-7, with 14 positions matching TRBD2. V dropped 8 bases and J dropped 3; count of bases not matched to a gene: 12. Per the germline V gene, CDR1 is LNHNV and CDR2 is YYDKDF (reference sequence). The CDR3 runs 17 residues.

The genes are TRBV19 and TRBJ1-1; 7 bases line up with TRBD1. The CDR3 spans 16 residues. V shed 7 bases, J shed 0 bases, and the junction held 11 bases outside the gene matches. Per the germline V gene, CDR1 is LNHDA and CDR2 is SQIVND (reference sequence). The CDR3 region has the DNA TGTGCCAGTACACTATCTATGGGACAGATGAACACTGAAGCTTTCTTT. Encoded protein: CASTLSMGQMNTEAFF.

Many counts were recorded for this clonotype. The rearrangement links TRBV20-1 to TRBJ2-7, with TRBD2 matching over 14 bases. The CDR3 runs to 14 residues. The V and J ends lost 3 bases and 5 bases, in that order; junction bases with no gene match: 3. Germline lookup yields CDR1 DFQATT and CDR2 SNEGSKA (reference sequence). The CDR3, as DNA: TGCAGTGCTAGGGGGACTAGCGGGAGTCACGAGCAGTACTTC. Protein sequence: CSARGTSGSHEQYF.

The V call is TRBV10-3, the J call TRBJ1-1; D perhaps matches TRBD1 (5 bases). CDR3 length equals 16 residues. V lost 5 bases and J 4 bases, leaving 20 bases between the germline ends. Germline V gene sequence: CDR1 ENHRY, CDR2 SYGVKD. CDR3 region: CAISPNMGEKITEAFF. The CDR3 DNA is TGTGCCATCAGTCCAAATATGGGGGAAAAGATCACTGAAGCTTTCTTT.

The gene calls are TRBV5-1 and TRBJ2-5; D perhaps matches TRBD2 (5 bases). V dropped 1 base and J dropped 2 bases, with 9 bases sitting between them. CDR1 SGHRS and CDR2 YFSETQ come from the germline V gene. This CDR3 is 14 amino acids long. This CDR3 is CASSLKAAQETQYF. The CDR3, as DNA: TGCGCCAGCAGCTTGAAAGCGGCACAAGAGACCCAGTACTTC.

The sample holds one count of this clonotype. Possible read error: a much larger clone is one base away. The chain employs TRBV24-1 and TRBJ2-3, with 8 bases matching TRBD1. The CDR3 covers 16 residues. V was clipped by 4 bases and J by 1 base; unmatched bases: 6. Germline V lookup: CDR1 KGHDR, CDR2 SFDVKD. This CDR3 is CATSEGMDRGTDTQYF. Written as DNA, the CDR3 is TGTGCCACCAGTGAGGGGATGGACAGGGGCACAGATACGCAGTATTTT.

This clonotype was detected ten times or more. The chain links TRBV12-3 or TRBV12-4 to TRBJ2-1, with D maybe TRBD2 (6 bases). The CDR3 has 16 residues. V gave up 3 bases and J gave up 3 bases, with 15 bases separating them. CDR3 sequence (DNA): TGTGCCAGCAGTTTGGTGACGGGAGTTGGCTACAATGAGCAGTTCTTC. Amino acid sequence: CASSLVTGVGYNEQFF.

In this sample, this clonotype turned up many times. The CDR3 loop is CASSEGRYYQPQHF. In DNA, the CDR3 is TGTGCCAGCAGTGAAGGCAGGTACTATCAGCCCCAGCATTTT. V and J are TRBV2 and TRBJ1-5, with no clear D. Trimming shortened V by 1 base and J by 5 bases, and 9 bases separated the two germline ends. This CDR3 region has 14 residues. CDR1 SNHLY and CDR2 FYNNEI come from the germline V gene.

This clonotype was detected ten times or more. The rearrangement uses TRBV10-2 and TRBJ1-1, with D tentatively TRBD1 (6 bases). The CDR3 is 13 residues long. V gave up 6 bases and J gave up 5 bases, with 13 bases separating them. The germline CDR1 and CDR2 sequences are WSHSY and SAAADI. The CDR3 DNA reads as TGCGCCAGCAGCACACAAGGGGGGACTGAAGCTTTCTTT. Protein product: CASSTQGGTEAFF.

This clonotype was counted between two and nine times. The chain recombines TRBV5-4 with TRBJ1-5, with D possibly being TRBD1 (5 bases). Trimming removed 0 bases at V and 7 bases at J, with 8 bases between. Germline CDR1 is SGHNT and CDR2 is YYREEE (reference sequence). The CDR3 covers 13 residues. As DNA, the CDR3 is TGTGCCAGCAGCTTGGGACAGAAACAGCCCCAGCATTTT. Translated: CASSLGQKQPQHF.

The genes are TRBV7-3 and TRBJ2-1; TRBD2 aligns across 11 bases. V gave up 5 bases and J gave up 4 bases; unmatched junction bases: 7. The CDR3 spans 16 residues. From germline, CDR1 is SGHTA and CDR2 FQGTGA. In DNA form, the CDR3 reads TGTGCCAGCAGCCCCAGTGGGACTAGCGGATACAATGAGCAGTTCTTC. Translated, it gives CASSPSGTSGYNEQFF. Full variable domain (outside the CDR3, taken from reference TRBV7-3 and TRBJ2-1): GAGVSQTPSNKVTEKGKYVELRCDPISGHTALYWYRQSLGQGPEFLIYFQGTGAADDSGLPNDRFFAVRPEGSVSTLKIQRTERGDSAVYLCASSPSGTSGYNEQFFGPGTRLTVL.

This clonotype occurred once. The V gene is TRBV10-3, the J gene TRBJ2-7; 10 nucleotides line up with TRBD1. Trimming cost V 5 bases and J 2 bases; bases outside gene matches: 6. The length of the CDR3 is 15 residues. Germline CDR1 is ENHRY and CDR2 is SYGVKD. Here the CDR3 reads CAISPGQGTTYEQYF. The DNA for the CDR3 is TGTGCCATCAGTCCGGGACAGGGGACAACCTACGAGCAGTACTTC.

This clonotype was counted ten times or more. The gene calls are TRBV18 and TRBJ2-5; weak D call: TRBD1 (7 bases). V lost 5 bases and J lost 4, with 14 bases in between. The CDR3 is 14 amino acids. CDR1 is KGHSH, CDR2 LQKENI, per germline. The CDR3 sequence: CASSRNRGGETQYF. The CDR3 DNA reads as TGTGCCAGCTCAAGGAACAGGGGAGGAGAGACCCAGTACTTC.

This clonotype occurred a few times. The chain joins TRBV27 to TRBJ1-3; TRBD1 aligns across 9 bases. The germline gives CDR1 MNHEY, CDR2 SMNVEV (reference sequence). The CDR3 sequence is 17 residues long. V was pared by 4 bases and J by 0 bases, with 7 bases of the junction left unmatched. The CDR3 region has the DNA TGTGCCAGCAGTTCCCGGGACAGGGAAGACTCTGGAAACACCATATATTTT. As protein: CASSSRDREDSGNTIYF.

There are many counts of this clonotype. V and J are TRBV11-2 and TRBJ2-1, with TRBD1 as a possible D gene (5 bases). This CDR3 has 14 residues. Germline CDR1 reads SGHAT; CDR2 reads FQNNGV. The germline V and J ends were trimmed by 5 bases and 2 bases, with 10 bases remaining between them. Written as DNA, the CDR3 is TGTGCCAGCAGCCTAGGGGCACCCTACAATGAGCAGTTCTTC. This gives the protein CASSLGAPYNEQFF.

This clonotype was detected ten times or more. This chain connects TRBV3-1 to TRBJ1-5, with 7 positions matching TRBD1. Germline V gene data show CDR1 as LGHDT and CDR2 as YNNKEL (reference sequence). The junction had 7 bases not matched to a gene; V was cut back by 5 bases and J by 3 bases. The CDR3 consists of 15 residues. CDR3 region: CASSLTGDPNQPQHF. The CDR3 nucleotides are TGTGCCAGCAGCTTAACAGGGGATCCCAATCAGCCCCAGCATTTT.

In its sample, this clonotype was seen a few times. The gene calls are TRBV6-1 and TRBJ2-4, with 14 bases aligning to TRBD2. V lost 6 bases, J lost 8 bases, and 3 bases stayed unmatched. Germline CDR1 is MNHNS and CDR2 is SASEGT. The CDR3 sequence is 14 residues long. The CDR3 DNA reads TGTGCCAGCAGGGGACTAGCGGGAGTAGACATTCAGTACTTC. Translating gives CASRGLAGVDIQYF.

This clonotype was seen only a few times. The V gene is TRBV12-3 or TRBV12-4, the J gene TRBJ2-1; D possibly corresponds to TRBD2 (6 bases). V dropped 6 bases and J dropped 3 bases, with 15 bases sitting between them. This CDR3 is built from 15 residues. The CDR3 DNA is TGTGCCAGCAGCACAACGGGCGGGATCTACAATGAGCAGTTCTTC. Translation gives CASSTTGGIYNEQFF.

The table lists this clonotype with many counts. This sequence joins TRBV30 and TRBJ2-5; tentative D call: TRBD2 (7 bases). The germline CDR1 and CDR2 sequences are GTSNPN and SVGIG (reference sequence). CDR3 length: 11 amino acids. Trimming took 4 bases from V and 7 from J, leaving 10 bases between them. CDR3 sequence (DNA): TGTGCCTGGACTGGGGGGGCGACCCAGTACTTC. Protein: CAWTGGATQYF.

There are a few counts of this clonotype. The genes are TRBV6-5 and TRBJ1-6, with TRBD1 as a possible D gene (5 bases). Germline V gives CDR1 MNHEY, CDR2 SVGAGI. This CDR3 has 14 residues. Trimming removed 7 bases at V and 5 bases at J, with 12 bases between. In nucleotides, the CDR3 is TGTGCCAGCATTATAGGGACGAATAATTCACCCCTCCACTTT. This translates into CASIIGTNNSPLHF.